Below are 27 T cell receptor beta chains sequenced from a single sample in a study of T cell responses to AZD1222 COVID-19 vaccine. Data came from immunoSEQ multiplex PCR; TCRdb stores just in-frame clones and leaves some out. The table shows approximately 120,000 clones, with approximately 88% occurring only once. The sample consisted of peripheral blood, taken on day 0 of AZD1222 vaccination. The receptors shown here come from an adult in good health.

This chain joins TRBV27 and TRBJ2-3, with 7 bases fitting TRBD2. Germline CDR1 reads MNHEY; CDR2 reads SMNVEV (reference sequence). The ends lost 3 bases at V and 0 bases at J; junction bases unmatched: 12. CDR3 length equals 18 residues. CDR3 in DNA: TGTGCCAGCAGTTTGCGGTCCCCCCAAGCGGGAAGCACAGATACGCAGTATTTT. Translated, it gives CASSLRSPQAGSTDTQYF.

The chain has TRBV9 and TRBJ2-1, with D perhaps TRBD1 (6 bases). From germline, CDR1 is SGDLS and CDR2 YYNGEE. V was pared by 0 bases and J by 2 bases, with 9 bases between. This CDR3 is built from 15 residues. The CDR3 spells CASSVAGEPYNEQFF. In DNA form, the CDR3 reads TGTGCCAGCAGCGTAGCAGGGGAGCCCTACAATGAGCAGTTCTTC.

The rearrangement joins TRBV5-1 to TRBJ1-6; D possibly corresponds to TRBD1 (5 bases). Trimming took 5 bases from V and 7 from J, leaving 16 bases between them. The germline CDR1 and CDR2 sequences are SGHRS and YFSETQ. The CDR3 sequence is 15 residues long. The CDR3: CASSRTQGGNSPLHF. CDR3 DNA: TGCGCCAGCAGTCGAACCCAGGGTGGGAATTCACCCCTCCACTTT.

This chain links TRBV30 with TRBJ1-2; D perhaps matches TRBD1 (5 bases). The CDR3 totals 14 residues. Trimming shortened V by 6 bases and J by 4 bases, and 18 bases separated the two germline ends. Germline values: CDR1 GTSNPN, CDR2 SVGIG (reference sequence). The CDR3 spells CACYHLDKVYGYTF. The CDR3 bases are TGTGCCTGCTATCACCTGGACAAGGTCTATGGCTACACCTTC. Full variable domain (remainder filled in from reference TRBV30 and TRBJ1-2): SQTIHQWPATLVQPVGSPLSLECTVEGTSNPNLYWYRQAAGRGLQLLFYSVGIGQISSEVPQNLSASRPQDRQFILSSKKLLLSDSGFYLCACYHLDKVYGYTFGSGTRLTVV.

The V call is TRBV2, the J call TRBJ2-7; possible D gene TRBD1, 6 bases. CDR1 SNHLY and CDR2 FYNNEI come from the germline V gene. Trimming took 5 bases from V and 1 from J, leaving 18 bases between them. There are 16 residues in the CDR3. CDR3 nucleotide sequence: TGTGCCAGCAGTACACCTCTAGGACAGCGATCCTACGAGCAGTACTTC. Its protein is CASSTPLGQRSYEQYF.

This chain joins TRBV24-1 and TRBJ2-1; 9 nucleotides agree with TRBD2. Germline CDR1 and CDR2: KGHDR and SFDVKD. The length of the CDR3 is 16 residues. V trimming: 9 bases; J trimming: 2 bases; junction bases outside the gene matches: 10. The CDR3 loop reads CATPPKGGRAYNEQFF. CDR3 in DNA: TGTGCCACCCCCCCTAAGGGCGGGAGGGCCTACAATGAGCAGTTCTTC.

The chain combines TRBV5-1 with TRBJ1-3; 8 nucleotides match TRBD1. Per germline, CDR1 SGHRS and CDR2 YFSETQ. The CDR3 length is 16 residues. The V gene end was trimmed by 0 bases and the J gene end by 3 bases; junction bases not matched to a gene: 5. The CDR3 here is CASSLDQGAFGNTIYF. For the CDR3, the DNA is TGCGCCAGCAGCTTGGATCAGGGGGCATTTGGAAACACCATATATTTT.

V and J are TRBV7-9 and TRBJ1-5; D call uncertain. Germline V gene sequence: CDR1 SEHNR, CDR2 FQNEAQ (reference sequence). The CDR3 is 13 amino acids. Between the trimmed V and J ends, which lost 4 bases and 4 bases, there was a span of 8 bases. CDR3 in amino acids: CASSSGRNQPQHF. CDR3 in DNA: TGTGCCAGCAGCTCGGGCCGGAATCAGCCCCAGCATTTT.

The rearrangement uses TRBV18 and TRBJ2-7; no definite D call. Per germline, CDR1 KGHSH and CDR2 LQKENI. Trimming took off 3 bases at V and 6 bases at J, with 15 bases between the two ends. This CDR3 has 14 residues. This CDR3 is CASSPEGIRVEQYF. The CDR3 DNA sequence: TGTGCCAGCTCACCGGAAGGGATCCGCGTCGAGCAGTACTTC.

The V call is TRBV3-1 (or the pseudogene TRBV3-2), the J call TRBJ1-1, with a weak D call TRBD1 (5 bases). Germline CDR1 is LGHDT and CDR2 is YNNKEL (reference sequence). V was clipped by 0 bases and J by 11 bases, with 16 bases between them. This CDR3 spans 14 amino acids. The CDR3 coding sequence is TGTGCCAGCAGCCAAGATTGGGGACTGTCAGTGGCTTTCTTT. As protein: CASSQDWGLSVAFF.

CDR3 protein: CASTRSGEKLFF. The CDR3 DNA follows: TGTGCCAGCACGAGGAGCGGGGAAAAACTGTTTTTT. The chain carries TRBV7-8 and TRBJ1-4; D gene uncertain. The germline V gene encodes CDR1 SGHVS and CDR2 FQNEAQ. The V end lost 7 bases, the J end lost 8 bases, and 11 bases lay between the germline ends. CDR3 length: 12 amino acids.

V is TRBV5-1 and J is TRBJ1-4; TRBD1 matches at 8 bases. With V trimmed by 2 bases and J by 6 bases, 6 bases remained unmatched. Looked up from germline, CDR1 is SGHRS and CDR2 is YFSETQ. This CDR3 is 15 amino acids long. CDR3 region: CASSFSGQAYEKLFF. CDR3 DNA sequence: TGCGCCAGCAGCTTCTCGGGACAGGCCTATGAAAAACTGTTTTTT.

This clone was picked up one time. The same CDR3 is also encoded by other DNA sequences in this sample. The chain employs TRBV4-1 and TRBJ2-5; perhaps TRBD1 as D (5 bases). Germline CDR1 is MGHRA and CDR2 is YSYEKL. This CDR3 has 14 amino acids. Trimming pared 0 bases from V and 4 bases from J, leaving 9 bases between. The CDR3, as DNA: TGCGCCAGCAGCCAAGATAGGGGTCGAGAGACCCAGTACTTC. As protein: CASSQDRGRETQYF.

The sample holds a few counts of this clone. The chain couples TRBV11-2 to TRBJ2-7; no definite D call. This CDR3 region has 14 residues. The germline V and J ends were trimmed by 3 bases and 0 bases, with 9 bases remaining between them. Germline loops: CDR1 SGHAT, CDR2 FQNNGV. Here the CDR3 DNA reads TGTGCCAGCAGCTTGCGGCAGGACTCCTACGAGCAGTACTTC. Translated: CASSLRQDSYEQYF.

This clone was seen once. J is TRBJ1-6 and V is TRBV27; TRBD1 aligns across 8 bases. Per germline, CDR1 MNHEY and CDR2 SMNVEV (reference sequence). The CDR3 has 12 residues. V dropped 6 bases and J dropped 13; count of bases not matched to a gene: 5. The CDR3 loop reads CASSLTGDPLHF. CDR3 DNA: TGTGCCAGCAGCTTGACAGGGGACCCCCTCCACTTT.

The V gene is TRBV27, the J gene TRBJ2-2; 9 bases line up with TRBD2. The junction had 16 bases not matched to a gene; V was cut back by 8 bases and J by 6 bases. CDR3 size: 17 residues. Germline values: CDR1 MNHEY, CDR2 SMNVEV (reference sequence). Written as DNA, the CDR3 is TGTGCCAGCGGACACTCGGGGATAGCGGGGGTACCCGGGGAGCTGTTTTTT. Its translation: CASGHSGIAGVPGELFF.

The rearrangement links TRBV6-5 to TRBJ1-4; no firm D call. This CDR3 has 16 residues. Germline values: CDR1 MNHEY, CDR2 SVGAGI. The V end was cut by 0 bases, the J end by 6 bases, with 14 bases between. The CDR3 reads CASSYSIGQVHEKLFF. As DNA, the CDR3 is TGTGCCAGCAGTTACTCGATTGGCCAGGTGCATGAAAAACTGTTTTTT.

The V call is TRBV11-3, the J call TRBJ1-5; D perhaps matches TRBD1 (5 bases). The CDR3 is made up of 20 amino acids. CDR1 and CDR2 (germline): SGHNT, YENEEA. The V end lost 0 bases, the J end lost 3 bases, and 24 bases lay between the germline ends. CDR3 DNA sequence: TGTGCCAGCAGCTTAGATTTTAGGAGACAGTCAGCAAAGGACAATCAGCCCCAGCATTTT. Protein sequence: CASSLDFRRQSAKDNQPQHF.

In DNA form, the CDR3 reads TGTGCCAGCAGTGAAAGGTCTAGCAATCAGCCCCAGCATTTT. It is translated as CASSERSSNQPQHF. The chain carries TRBV2 and TRBJ1-5, with no clear D. CDR1 SNHLY and CDR2 FYNNEI come from the germline V gene. Between the trimmed V and J ends, which lost 2 bases and 0 bases, there was a span of 5 bases. CDR3 length equals 14 residues.

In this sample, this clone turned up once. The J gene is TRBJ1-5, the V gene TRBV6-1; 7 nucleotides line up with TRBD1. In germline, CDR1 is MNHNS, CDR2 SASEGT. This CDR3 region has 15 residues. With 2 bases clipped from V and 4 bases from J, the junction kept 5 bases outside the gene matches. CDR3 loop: CASSEQGEGNQPQHF. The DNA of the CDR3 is TGTGCCAGCAGTGAACAGGGGGAAGGGAATCAGCCCCAGCATTTT.

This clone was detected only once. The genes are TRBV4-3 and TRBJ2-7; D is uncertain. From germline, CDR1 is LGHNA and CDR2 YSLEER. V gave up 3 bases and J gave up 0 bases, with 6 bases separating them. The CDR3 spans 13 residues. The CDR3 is CASSHSSSYEQYF. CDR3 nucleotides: TGCGCCAGCAGCCACAGTAGCTCCTACGAGCAGTACTTC.

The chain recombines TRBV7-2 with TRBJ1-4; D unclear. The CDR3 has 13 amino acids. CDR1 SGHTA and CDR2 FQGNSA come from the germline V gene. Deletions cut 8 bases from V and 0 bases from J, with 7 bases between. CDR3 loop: CASRSTTNEKLFF. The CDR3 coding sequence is TGTGCCAGCCGGTCTACAACTAATGAAAAACTGTTTTTT.

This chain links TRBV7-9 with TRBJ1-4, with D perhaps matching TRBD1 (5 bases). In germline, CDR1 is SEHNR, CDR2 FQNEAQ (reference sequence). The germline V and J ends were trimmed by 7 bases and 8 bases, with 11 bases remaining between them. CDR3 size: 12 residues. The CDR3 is CASTKGSEKLFF. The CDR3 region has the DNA TGTGCCAGCACCAAGGGGTCCGAAAAACTGTTTTTT.

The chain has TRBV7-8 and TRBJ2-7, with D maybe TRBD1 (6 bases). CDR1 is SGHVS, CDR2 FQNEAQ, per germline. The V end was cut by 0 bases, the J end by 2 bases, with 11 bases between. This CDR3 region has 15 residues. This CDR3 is CASSLALTGPYEQYF. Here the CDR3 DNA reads TGTGCCAGCAGCTTAGCATTGACAGGACCCTACGAGCAGTACTTC.

The CDR3 bases are TGTGCCAGTAGTCTACAGGGCGTCGAGCAGTTCTTC. This encodes CASSLQGVEQFF. J is TRBJ2-1 and V is TRBV19, with D possibly matching TRBD1 (6 bases). CDR1 LNHDA and CDR2 SQIVND come from the germline V gene (reference sequence). V dropped 5 bases and J dropped 10 bases, with 12 bases sitting between them. CDR3 size: 12 residues.

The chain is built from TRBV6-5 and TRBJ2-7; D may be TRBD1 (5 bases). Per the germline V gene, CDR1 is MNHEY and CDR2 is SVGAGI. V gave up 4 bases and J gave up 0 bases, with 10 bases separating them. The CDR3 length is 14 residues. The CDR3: CASSLGLSSYEQYF. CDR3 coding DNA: TGTGCCAGCAGTTTGGGGCTGAGCTCCTACGAGCAGTACTTC.

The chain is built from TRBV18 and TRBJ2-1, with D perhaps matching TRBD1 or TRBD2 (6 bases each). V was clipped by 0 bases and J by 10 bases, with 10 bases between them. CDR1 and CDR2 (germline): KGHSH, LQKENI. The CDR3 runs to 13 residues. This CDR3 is CASSPPGGREQFF. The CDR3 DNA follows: TGTGCCAGCTCACCACCCGGGGGCCGGGAGCAGTTCTTC.